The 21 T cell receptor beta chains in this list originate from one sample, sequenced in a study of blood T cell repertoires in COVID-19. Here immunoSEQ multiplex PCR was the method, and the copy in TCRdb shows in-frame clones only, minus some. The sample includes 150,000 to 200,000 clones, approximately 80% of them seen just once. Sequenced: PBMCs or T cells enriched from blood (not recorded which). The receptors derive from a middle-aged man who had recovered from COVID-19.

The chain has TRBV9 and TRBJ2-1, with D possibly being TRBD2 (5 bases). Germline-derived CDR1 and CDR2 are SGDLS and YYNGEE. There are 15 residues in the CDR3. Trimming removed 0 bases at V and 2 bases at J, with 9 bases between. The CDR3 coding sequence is TGTGCCAGCAGCGTAGCCGGGGTTACCTACAATGAGCAGTTCTTC. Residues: CASSVAGVTYNEQFF.

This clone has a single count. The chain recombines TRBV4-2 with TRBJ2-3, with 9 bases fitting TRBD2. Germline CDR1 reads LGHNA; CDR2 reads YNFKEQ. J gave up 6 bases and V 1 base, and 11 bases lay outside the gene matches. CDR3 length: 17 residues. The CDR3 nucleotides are TGTGCCAGCAGCCAAGCCGACCAGGGACTAGCAAAGGATACGCAGTATTTT. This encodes CASSQADQGLAKDTQYF.

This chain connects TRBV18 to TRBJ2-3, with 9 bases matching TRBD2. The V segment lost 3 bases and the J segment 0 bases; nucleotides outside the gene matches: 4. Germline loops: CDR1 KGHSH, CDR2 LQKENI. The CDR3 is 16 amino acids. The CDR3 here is CASSPQRGVSTDTQYF. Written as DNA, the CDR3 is TGTGCCAGCTCACCGCAGCGGGGGGTTAGCACAGATACGCAGTATTTT.

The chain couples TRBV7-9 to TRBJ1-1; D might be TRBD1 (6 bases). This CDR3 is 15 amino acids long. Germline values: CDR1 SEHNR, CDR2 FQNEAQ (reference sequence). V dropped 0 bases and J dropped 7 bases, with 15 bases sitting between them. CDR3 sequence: CASSLAQGRSIEAFF. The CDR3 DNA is TGTGCCAGCAGCTTAGCGCAGGGGCGGTCGATTGAAGCTTTCTTT.

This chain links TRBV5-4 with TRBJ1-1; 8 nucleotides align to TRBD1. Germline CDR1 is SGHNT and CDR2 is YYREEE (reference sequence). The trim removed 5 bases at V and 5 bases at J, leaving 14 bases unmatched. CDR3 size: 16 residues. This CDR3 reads CASSSQGAGARTEAFF. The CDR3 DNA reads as TGTGCCAGCAGTTCTCAGGGGGCGGGAGCGCGGACTGAAGCTTTCTTT.

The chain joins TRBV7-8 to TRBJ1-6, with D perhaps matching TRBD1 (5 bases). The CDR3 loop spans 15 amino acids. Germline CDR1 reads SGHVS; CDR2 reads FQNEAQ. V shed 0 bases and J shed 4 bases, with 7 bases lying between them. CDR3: CASSLAGVYNSPLHF. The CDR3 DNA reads TGTGCCAGCAGCTTAGCAGGGGTTTATAATTCACCCCTCCACTTT.

Here the CDR3 DNA reads TGTGCCAGCAGCCGCCTTTCGGGGACCCAGTACTTC. Protein sequence: CASSRLSGTQYF. The chain links TRBV7-2 to TRBJ2-5; the D is unclear. CDR1 and CDR2 (germline): SGHTA, FQGNSA. The V gene lost 5 bases and the J gene lost 7 bases, with 11 bases spanning the gap. This CDR3 is 12 amino acids long.

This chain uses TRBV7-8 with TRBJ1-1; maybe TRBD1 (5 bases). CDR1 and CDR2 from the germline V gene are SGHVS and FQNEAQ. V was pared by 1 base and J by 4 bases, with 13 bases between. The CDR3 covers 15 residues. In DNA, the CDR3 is TGTGCCAGCAGCTTAGTGGGGGGGTATGGCACTGAAGCTTTCTTT. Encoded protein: CASSLVGGYGTEAFF. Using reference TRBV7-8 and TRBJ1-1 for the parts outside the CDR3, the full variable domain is GAGVSQSPRYKVAKRGQDVALRCDPISGHVSLFWYQQALGQGPEFLTYFQNEAQLDKSGLPSDRFFAERPEGSVSTLKIQRTQQEDSAVYLCASSLVGGYGTEAFFGQGTRLTVV.

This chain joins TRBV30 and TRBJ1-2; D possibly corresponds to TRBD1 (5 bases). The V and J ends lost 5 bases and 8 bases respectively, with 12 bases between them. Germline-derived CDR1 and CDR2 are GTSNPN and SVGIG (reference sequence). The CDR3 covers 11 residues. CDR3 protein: CAWGQGEGYTF. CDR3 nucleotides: TGTGCCTGGGGCCAGGGCGAAGGCTACACCTTC.

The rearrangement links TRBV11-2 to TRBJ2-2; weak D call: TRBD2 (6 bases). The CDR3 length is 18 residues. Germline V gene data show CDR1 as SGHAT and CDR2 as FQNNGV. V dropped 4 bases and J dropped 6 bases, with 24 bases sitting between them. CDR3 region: CASSSRRRGGNSPGELFF. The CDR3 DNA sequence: TGTGCCAGCAGCTCTCGCCGGAGGGGCGGGAATAGTCCCGGGGAGCTGTTTTTT.

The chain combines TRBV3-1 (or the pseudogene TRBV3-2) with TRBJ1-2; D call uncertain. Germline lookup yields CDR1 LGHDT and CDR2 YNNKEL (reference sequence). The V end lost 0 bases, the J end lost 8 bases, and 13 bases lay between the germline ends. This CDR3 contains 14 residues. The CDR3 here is CASSQDPPVVGYTF. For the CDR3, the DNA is TGTGCCAGCAGCCAAGATCCCCCCGTTGTCGGCTACACCTTC.

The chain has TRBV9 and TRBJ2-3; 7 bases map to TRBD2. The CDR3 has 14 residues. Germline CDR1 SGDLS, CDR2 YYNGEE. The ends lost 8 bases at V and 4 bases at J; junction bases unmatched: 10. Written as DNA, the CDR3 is TGTGCCAGTACTGTGGGGGGGTTAGCAGATACGCAGTATTTT. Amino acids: CASTVGGLADTQYF.

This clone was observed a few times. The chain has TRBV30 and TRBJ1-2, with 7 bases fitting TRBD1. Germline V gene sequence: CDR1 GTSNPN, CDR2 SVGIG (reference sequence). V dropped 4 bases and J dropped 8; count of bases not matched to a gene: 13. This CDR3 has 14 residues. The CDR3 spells CAWKFKQGMGGYTF. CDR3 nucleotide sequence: TGTGCCTGGAAATTCAAACAGGGGATGGGGGGCTACACCTTC.

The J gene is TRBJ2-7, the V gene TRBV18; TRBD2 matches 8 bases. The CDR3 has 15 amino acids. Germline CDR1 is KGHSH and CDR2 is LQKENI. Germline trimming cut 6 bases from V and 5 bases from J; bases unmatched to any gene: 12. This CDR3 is CASSARRGGNHEQYF. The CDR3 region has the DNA TGTGCCAGCTCCGCCCGTCGGGGGGGCAACCACGAGCAGTACTTC.

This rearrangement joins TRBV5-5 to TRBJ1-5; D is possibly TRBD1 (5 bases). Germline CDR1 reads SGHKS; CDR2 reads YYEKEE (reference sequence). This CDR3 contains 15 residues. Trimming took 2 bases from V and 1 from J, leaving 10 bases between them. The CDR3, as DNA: TGTGCCAGCAGCTTTACCAGGGCAAGCAATCAGCCCCAGCATTTT. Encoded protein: CASSFTRASNQPQHF.

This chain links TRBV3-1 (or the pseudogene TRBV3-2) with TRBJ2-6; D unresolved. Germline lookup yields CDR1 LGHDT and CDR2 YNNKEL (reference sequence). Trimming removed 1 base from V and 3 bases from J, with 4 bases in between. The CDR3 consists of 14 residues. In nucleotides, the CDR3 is TGTGCCAGCAGCCAAGCAGGTGGGGCCAACGTCCTGACTTTC. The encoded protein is CASSQAGGANVLTF.

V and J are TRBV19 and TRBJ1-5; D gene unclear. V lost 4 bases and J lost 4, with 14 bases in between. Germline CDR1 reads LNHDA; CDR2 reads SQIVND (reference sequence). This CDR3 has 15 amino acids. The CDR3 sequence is CASSSLSEGNQPQHF. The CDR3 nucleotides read TGTGCCAGTAGTAGCCTCTCCGAGGGAAATCAGCCCCAGCATTTT. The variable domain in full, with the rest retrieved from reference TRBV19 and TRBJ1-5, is DGGITQSPKYLFRKEGQNVTLSCEQNLNHDAMYWYRQDPGQGLRLIYYSQIVNDFQKGDIAEGYSVSREKKESFPLTVTSAQKNPTAFYLCASSSLSEGNQPQHFGDGTRLSIL.

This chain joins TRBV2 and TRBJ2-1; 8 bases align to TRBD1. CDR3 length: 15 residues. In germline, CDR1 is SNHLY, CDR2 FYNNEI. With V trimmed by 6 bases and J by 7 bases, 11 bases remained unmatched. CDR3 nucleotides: TGTGCCAGCAGCGGAGACAGGGGTGGGCTAAATGAGCAGTTCTTC. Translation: CASSGDRGGLNEQFF.

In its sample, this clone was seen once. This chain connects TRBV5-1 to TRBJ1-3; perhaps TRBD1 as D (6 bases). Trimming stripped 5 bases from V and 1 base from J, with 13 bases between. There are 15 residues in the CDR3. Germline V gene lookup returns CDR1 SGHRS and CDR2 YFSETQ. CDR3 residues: CASSPEGGSGNTIYF. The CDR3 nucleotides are TGCGCCAGCAGTCCTGAAGGGGGTTCTGGAAACACCATATATTTT.

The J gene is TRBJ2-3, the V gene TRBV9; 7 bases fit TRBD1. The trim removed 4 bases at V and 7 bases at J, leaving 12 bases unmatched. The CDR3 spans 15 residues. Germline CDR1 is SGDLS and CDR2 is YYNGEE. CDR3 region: CASSSRDSILNTQYF. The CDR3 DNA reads TGTGCCAGCAGCTCCCGGGACAGTATTCTGAATACGCAGTATTTT.

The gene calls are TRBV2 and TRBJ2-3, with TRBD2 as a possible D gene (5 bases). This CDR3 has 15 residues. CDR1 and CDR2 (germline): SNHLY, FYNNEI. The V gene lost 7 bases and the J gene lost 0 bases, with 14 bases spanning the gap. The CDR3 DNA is TGTGCCAGCACGGATGCTAGCAGTAGCACAGATACGCAGTATTTT. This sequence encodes CASTDASSSTDTQYF.